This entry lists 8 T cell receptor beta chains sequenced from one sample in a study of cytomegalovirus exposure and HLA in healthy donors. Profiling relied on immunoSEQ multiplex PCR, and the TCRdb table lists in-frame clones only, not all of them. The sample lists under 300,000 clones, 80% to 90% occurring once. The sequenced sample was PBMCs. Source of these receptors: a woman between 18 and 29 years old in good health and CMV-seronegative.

The CDR3: CASSSMGLAGGETQYF. The CDR3 coding sequence is TGCGCCAGCAGCTCCATGGGACTAGCGGGGGGGGAGACCCAGTACTTC. The chain employs TRBV5-1 and TRBJ2-5, with 16 bases matching TRBD2. After removal of 3 bases from V and 5 bases from J, the junction contained 4 bases not matched to a gene. The CDR3 loop spans 16 amino acids. CDR1 SGHRS and CDR2 YFSETQ come from the germline V gene.

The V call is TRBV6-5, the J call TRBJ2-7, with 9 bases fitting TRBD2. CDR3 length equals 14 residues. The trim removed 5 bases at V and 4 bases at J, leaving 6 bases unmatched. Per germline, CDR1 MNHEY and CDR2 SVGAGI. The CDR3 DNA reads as TGTGCCAGCAGTCTCGCGGGGGGGCCTTACGAGCAGTACTTC. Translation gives CASSLAGGPYEQYF.

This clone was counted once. The CDR3 DNA sequence: TGTGCCAGCACTGGACAGGGAGAGACCCAGTACTTC. Amino acid sequence: CASTGQGETQYF. The V gene is TRBV2, the J gene TRBJ2-5; 8 bases agree with TRBD1. The CDR3 covers 12 residues. CDR1 is SNHLY and CDR2 is FYNNEI in the germline V gene. V lost 7 bases, J lost 4 bases, and 2 bases stayed unmatched.

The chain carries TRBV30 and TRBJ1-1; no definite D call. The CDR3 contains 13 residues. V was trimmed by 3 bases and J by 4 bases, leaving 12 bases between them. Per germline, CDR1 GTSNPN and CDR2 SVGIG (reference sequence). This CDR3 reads CAWSVVGSTEAFF. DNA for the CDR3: TGTGCCTGGAGCGTCGTGGGGAGCACTGAAGCTTTCTTT.

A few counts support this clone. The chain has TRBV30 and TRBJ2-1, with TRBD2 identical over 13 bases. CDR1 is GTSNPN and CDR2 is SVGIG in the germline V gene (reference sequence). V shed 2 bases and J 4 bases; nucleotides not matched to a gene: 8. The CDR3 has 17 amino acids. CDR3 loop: CAWSWTSGSNWYNEQFF. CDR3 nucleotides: TGTGCCTGGAGTTGGACTAGCGGGAGTAACTGGTACAATGAGCAGTTCTTC.

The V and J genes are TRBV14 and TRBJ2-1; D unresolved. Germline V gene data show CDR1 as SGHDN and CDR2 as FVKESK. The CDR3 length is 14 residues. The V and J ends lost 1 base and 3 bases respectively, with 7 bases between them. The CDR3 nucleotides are TGTGCCAGCAGCCAAGGAGGCATCTACAATGAGCAGTTCTTC. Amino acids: CASSQGGIYNEQFF.

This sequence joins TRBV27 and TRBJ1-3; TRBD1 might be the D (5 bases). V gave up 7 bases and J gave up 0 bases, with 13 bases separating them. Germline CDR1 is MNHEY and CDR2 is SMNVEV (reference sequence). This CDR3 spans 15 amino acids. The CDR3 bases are TGTGCCAGCAAGGAAGGGGTCTACTCTGGAAACACCATATATTTT. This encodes CASKEGVYSGNTIYF.

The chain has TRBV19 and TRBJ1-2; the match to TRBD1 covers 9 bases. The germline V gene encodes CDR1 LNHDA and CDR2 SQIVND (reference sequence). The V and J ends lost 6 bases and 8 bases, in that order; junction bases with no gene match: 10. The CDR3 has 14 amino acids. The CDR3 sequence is CASRPMDRGQGYTF. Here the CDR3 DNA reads TGTGCCAGTAGGCCTATGGACAGGGGCCAAGGCTACACCTTC.